This T cell receptor (beta chain) emerged from a study of blood T cell repertoires in COVID-19. Overall study: PBMCs, B-cell-depleted T cells, or T cells provided the cDNA or gDNA that made up the material.

As processed by the authors: Nucleated cell counts were estimated from reference gene primer amplification. Clones were read by immunoSEQ multiplex PCR, and TCRdb kept only the in-frame ones, dropping some. V, J and clone size reflect that table, while D and trimming were determined from the DNA. The data contain about 160,000 clones, about 86% of them singletons. The CDR3 has 16 residues. Trimming at V came to 4 bases and at J to 2 bases, leaving 12 bases not matched to a gene. Germline V CDR1 and CDR2: SGHRS, YFSETQ. The chain carries TRBV5-1 and TRBJ2-7, with 7 bases that match TRBD2. Sequenced material: peripheral blood. This receptor was taken from a man aged 65 to 85 with acute or convalescent COVID-19. The CDR3 loop reads CASSHGRMGGTYEQYF. CDR3 bases: TGCGCCAGCAGCCACGGGAGGATGGGGGGAACCTACGAGCAGTACTTC.